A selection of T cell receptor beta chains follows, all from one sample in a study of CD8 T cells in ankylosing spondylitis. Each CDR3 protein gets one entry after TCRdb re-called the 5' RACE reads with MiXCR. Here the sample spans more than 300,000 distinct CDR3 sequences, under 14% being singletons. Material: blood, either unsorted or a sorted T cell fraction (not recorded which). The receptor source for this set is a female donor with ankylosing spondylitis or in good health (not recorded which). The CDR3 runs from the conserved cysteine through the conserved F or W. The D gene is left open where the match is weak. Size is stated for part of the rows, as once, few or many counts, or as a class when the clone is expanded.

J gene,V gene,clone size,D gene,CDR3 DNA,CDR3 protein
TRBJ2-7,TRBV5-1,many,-,TGCGCCAGCAGCTACCGGGAGTCCTACGAGCAGTACTTC,CASSYRESYEQYF
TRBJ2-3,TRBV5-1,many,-,TGCGCCAGCAGCTTAGCCCGAAGACAGGAGAGGGAGACGCAGTATTTT,CASSLARRQERETQYF
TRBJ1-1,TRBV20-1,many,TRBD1,TGCAGTGCTGACAGGGGACCCATGAACACTGAAGCTTTCTTT,CSADRGPMNTEAFF
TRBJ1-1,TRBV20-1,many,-,TGCAGTGCTAGAGACCCCGCATCCGAAGCTTTCTTT,CSARDPASEAFF
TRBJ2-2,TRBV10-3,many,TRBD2,TGTGCCATCAGATCGGGACTAGCGAACGGGGAGCTGTTTTTT,CAIRSGLANGELFF
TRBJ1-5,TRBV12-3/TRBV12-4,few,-,TGTGCCAGCAGTTTAAATCAAGGGGGCAATCAGCCCCAGCATTTT,CASSLNQGGNQPQHF
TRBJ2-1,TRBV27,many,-,TGTGCCAGCATGAGAGGATACAATGAGCAGTTCTTC,CASMRGYNEQFF
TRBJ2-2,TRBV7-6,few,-,TGTGCCAGCAGATTACCCCTCCGGGGGGCGATCACCGGGGAGCTGTTTTTT,CASRLPLRGAITGELFF
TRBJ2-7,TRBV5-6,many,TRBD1,TGTGCCAGCAGCTTGTTGGTGGGTCAGGGGGCCTACGAGCAGTACTTC,CASSLLVGQGAYEQYF
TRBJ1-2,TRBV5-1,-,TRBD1,TGCGCCAGCAGGAAGGGGACAGGGACAAACTATGGCTACACCTTC,CASRKGTGTNYGYTF
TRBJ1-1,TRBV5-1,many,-,TGCGCCAGCAGCTACCTCGGGGGGGCGATGAACACTGAAGCTTTCTTT,CASSYLGGAMNTEAFF
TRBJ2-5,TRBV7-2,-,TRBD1,TGTGCCAGCAGCTTAGGGAGTAGGACAGGTTTAGAGACCCAGTACTTC,CASSLGSRTGLETQYF
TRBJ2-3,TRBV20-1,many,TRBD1,TGCAGTGCTAGCTCCCTCCGGGACAGGGTTCAAGATACGCAGTATTTT,CSASSLRDRVQDTQYF
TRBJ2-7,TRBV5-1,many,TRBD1,TGCGCCAGCAGCTGGGACGGACAGGGCGACTACGAGCAGTACTTC,CASSWDGQGDYEQYF
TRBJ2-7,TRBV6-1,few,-,TGTGCCAGCAGCCGACAGGATCCCTCCTACGAGCAGTACTTC,CASSRQDPSYEQYF
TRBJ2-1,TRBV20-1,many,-,TGCAGTGCTAGAGATTGGACCTCCAATGAGCAGTTCTTC,CSARDWTSNEQFF
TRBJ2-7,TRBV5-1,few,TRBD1,TGCGCCAGCAGTGGACAGGGGCTCTACTACGAGCAGTACTTC,CASSGQGLYYEQYF
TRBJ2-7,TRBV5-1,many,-,TGCGCCAGCAGCCGGGACGGCTACGAGCAGTACTTC,CASSRDGYEQYF
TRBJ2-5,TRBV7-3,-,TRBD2,TGTGCCAGCAGCCCGAAGGGTAGCGGGGGCTTTCAAGAGACCCAGTACTTC,CASSPKGSGGFQETQYF
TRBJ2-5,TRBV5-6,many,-,TGTGCCAGCAGCCTCGGGACGGTTCAAGAGACCCAGTACTTC,CASSLGTVQETQYF
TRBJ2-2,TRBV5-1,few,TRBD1,TGCGCCAGCCGACAGGGGGCAAGGGACACCGGGGAGCTGTTTTTT,CASRQGARDTGELFF
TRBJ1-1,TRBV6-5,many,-,TGTGCCAGCAGTTTCCAAGAGGGGGCTGAAGCTTTCTTT,CASSFQEGAEAFF